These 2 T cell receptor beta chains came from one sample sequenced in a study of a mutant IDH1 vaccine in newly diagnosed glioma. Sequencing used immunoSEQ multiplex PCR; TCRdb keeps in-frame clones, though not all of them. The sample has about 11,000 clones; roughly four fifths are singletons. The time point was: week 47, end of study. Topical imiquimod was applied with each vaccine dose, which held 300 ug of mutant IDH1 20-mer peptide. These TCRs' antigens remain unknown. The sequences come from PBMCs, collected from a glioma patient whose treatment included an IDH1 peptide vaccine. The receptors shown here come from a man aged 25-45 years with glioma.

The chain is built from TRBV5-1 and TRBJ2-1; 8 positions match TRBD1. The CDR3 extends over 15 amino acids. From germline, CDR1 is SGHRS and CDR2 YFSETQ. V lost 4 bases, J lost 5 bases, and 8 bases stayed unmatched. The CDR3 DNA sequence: TGCGCCAGCAGCCTAGGACAGGGTACCCACAATGAGCAGTTCTTC. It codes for CASSLGQGTHNEQFF.

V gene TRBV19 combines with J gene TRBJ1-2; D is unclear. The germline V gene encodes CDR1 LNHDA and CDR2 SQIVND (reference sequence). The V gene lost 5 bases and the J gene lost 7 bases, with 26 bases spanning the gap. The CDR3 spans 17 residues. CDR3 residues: CASSPLQGRALPFGYTF. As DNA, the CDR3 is TGTGCCAGTAGTCCGTTACAAGGACGTGCGCTCCCCTTTGGCTACACCTTC.